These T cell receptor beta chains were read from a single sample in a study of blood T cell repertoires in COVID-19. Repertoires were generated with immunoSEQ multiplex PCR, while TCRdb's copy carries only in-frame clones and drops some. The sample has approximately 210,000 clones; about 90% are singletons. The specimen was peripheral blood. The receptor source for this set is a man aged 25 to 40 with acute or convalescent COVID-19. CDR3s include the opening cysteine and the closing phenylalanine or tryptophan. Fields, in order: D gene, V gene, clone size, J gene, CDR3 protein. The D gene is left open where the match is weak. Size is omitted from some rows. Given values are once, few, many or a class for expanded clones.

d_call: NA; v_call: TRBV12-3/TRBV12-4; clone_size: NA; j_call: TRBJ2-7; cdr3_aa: CASEGATYEQYF
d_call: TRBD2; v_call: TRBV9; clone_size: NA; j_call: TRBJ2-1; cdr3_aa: CASSVGLAAYNEQFF
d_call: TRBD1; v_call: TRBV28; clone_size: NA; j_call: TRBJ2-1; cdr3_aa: CASGGQGRVDEQFF
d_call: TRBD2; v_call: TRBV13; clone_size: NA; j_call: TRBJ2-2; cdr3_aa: CASSLGSLAGDKYTGELFF
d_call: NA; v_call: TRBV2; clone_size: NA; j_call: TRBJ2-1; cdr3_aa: CASSEVLSVNEQFF
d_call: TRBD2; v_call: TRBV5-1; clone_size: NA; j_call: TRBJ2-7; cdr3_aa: CASSLARTSGSTEEQYF
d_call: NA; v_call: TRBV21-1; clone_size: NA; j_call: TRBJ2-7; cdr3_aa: CASSTGHYEQYF
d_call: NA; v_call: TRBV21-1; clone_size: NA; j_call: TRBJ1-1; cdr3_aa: CASSKLRRVTTEAFF
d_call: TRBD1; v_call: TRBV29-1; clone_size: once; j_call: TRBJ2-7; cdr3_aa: CSGGTGGYEQYF
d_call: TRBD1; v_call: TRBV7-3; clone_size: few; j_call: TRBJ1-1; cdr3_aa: CASSPIGQGGTEAFF
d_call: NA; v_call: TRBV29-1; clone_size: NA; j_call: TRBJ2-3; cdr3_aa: CSVTSPGATDTQYF
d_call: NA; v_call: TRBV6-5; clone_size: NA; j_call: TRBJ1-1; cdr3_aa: CASSKTQGPTEAFF
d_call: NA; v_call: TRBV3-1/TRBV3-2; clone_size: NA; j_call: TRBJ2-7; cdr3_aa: CASSQVRWDTHDSYEQYF
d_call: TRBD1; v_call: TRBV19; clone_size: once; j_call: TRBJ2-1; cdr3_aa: CASSIGTPGQGGGEQFF
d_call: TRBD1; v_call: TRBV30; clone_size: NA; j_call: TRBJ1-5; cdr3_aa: CASRTGTGQPQHF
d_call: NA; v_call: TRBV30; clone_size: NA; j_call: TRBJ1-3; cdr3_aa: CAWPRSGNTIYF
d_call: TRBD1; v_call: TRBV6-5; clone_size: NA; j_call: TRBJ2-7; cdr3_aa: CASRLFSGQSYEQYF
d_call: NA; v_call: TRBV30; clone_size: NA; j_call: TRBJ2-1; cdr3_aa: CAWSVFTSLVNEQFF
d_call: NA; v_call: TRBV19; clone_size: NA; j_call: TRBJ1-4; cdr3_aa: CASSINTATNEKLFF
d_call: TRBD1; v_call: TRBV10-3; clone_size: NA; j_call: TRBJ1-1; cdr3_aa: CALGQGANTEAFF
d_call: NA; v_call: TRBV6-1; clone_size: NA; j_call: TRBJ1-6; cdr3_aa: CASSAAREVNSPLHF
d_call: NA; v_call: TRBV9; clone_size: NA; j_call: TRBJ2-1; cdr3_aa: CASSGNSPTYNEQFF
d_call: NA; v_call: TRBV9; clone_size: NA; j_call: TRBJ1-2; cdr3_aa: CASSTPPQGGGYTF
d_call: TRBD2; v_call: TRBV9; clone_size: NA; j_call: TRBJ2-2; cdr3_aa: CASSGTSGITGELFF
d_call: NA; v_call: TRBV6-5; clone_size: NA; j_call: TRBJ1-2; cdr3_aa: CASIGDNGYTF
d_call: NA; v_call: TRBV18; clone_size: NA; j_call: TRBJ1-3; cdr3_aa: CASSPPITGVYGNTIYF
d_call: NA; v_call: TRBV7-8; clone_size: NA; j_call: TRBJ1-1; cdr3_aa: CASSLNRVNTEAFF
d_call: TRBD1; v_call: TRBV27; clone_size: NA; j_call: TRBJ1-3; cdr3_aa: CASSTGLRGTIYF